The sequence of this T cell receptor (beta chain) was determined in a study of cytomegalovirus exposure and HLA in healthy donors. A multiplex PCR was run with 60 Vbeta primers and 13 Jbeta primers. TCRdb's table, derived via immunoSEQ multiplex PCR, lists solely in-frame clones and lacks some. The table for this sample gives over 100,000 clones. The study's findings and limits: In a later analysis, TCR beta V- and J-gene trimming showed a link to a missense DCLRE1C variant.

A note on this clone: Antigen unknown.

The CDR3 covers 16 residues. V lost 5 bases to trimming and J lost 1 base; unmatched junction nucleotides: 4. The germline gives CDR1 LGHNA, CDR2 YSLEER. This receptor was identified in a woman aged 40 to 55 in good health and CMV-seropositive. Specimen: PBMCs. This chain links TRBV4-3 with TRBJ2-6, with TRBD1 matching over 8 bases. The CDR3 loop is CASSSGGASGANVLTF. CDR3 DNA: TGCGCCAGCAGCTCAGGGGGCGCTTCTGGGGCCAACGTCCTGACTTTC.